This TCR beta chain stems from a study of beta chain features in type 1 diabetes. This clone was picked up a small number of times. Antigen specificity is unknown. Sorting with CD45RO/CCR7/CD25/CD127/CD95/CD27 yielded naive, central memory, regulatory and stem-like memory CD4+ cells. Every sorted population was more than 98% pure. Study-level findings and limits: Within each of all four CD4+ subsets, Type 1 diabetes patients had TCRB CDR3s that were moderately but significantly shorter.

Since all of the isolated RNA was reverse transcribed, expressed TCRB transcripts were what got sequenced. Produced via immunoSEQ multiplex PCR; TCRdb's table is partial and in-frame only. The sample holds 400,000 to 450,000 clones, 14% seen once. The sequenced sample was naive CD4+ T cells from blood. This TCR was recovered from a man aged 25 to 40 in good health.

CDR3 protein: CASWTGINSPLHF. CDR3 in DNA: TGTGCCAGTTGGACAGGGATTAATTCACCCCTCCACTTT. The chain combines TRBV6-6 with TRBJ1-6; TRBD1 agrees at 8 bases. The germline gives CDR1 MNHNY, CDR2 SVGAGI (reference sequence). The CDR3 consists of 13 residues. The junction had 4 bases not matched to a gene; V was cut back by 9 bases and J by 6 bases.